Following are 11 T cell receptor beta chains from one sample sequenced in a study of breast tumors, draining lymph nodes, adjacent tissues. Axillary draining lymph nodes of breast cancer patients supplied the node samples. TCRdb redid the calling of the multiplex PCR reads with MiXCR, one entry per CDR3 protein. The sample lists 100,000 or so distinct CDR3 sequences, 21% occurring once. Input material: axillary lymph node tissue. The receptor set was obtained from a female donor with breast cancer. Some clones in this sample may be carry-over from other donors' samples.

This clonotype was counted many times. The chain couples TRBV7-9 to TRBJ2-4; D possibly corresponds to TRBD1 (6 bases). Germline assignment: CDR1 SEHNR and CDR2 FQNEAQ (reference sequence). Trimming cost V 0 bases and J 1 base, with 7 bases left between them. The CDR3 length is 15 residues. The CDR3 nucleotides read TGTGCCAGCAGCTTAGCGCAGGGGGCCAAAAACATTCAGTACTTC. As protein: CASSLAQGAKNIQYF.

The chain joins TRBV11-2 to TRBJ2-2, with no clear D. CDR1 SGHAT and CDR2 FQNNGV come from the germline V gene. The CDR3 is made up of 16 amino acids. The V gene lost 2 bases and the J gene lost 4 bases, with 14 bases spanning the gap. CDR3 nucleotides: TGTGCCAGCAGCTTACGGATCCGGTCGAGCACCGGGGAGCTGTTTTTT. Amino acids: CASSLRIRSSTGELFF. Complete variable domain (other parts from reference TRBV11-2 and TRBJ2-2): EAGVAQSPRYKIIEKRQSVAFWCNPISGHATLYWYQQILGQGPKLLIQFQNNGVVDDSQLPKDRFSAERLKGVDSTLKIQPAKLEDSAVYLCASSLRIRSSTGELFFGEGSRLTVL.

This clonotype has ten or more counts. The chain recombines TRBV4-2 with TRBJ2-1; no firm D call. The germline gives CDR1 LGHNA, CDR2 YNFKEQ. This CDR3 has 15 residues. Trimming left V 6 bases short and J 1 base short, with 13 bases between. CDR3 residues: CASRPSRASYNEQFF. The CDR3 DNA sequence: TGTGCCAGCAGACCTTCTAGGGCGTCCTACAATGAGCAGTTCTTC.

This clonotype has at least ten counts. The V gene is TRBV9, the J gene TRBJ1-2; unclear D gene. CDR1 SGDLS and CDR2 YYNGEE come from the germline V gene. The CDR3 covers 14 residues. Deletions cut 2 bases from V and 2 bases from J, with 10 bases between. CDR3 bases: TGTGCCAGCAGCGTTGGAAGCGGGAACTATGGCTACACCTTC. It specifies CASSVGSGNYGYTF. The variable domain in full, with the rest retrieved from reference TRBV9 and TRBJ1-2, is DSGVTQTPKHLITATGQRVTLRCSPRSGDLSVYWYQQSLDQGLQFLIQYYNGEERAKGNILERFSAQQFPDLHSELNLSSLELGDSALYFCASSVGSGNYGYTFGSGTRLTVV.

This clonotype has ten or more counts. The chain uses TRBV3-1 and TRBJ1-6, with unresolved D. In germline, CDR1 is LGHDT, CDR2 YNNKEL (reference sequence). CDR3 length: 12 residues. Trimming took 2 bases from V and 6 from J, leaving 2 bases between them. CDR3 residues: CASSQLNSPLHF. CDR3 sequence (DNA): TGTGCCAGCAGCCAACTTAATTCACCCCTCCACTTT.

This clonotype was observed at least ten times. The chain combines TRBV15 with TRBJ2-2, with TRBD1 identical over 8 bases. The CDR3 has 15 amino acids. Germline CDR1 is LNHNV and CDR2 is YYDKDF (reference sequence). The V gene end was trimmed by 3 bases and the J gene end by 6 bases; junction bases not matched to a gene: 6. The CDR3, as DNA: TGTGCCACCAGCAGGGGACAGGTGGGAGCCGGGGAGCTGTTTTTT. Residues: CATSRGQVGAGELFF.

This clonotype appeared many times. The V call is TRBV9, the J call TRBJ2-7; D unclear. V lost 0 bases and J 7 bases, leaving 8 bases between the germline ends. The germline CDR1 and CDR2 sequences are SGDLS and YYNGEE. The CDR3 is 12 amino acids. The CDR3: CASSVDLREQYF. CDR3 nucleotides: TGTGCCAGCAGCGTAGACCTAAGGGAGCAGTACTTC.

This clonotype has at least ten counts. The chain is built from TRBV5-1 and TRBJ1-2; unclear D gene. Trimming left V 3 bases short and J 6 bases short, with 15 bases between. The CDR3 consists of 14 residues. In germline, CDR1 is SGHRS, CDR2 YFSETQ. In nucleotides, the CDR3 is TGCGCCAGCAGCTCCATGACCTCATGGGATGGCTACACCTTC. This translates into CASSSMTSWDGYTF.

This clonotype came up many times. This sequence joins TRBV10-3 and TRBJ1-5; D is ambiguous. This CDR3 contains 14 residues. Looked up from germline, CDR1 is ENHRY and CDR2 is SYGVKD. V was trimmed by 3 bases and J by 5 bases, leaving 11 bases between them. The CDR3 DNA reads TGTGCCATCAGTGAAAGGCAGAGTGATCAGCCCCAGCATTTT. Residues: CAISERQSDQPQHF.

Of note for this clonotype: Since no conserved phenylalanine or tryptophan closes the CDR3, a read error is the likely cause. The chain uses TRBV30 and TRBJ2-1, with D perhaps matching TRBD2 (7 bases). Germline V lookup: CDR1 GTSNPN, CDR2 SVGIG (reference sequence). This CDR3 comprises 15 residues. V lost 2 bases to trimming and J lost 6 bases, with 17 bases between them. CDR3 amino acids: CAWSLGGRSVNEQFL. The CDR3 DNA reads TGTGCCTGGAGTTTGGGGGGGCGATCTGTCAATGAGCAGTTCCTC.

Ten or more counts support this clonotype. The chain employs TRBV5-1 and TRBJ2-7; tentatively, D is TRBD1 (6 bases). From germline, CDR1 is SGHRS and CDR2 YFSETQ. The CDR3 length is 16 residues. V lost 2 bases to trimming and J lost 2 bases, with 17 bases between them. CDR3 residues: CASSFAPQGTAYEQYF. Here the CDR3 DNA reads TGCGCCAGCAGCTTCGCCCCCCAGGGGACCGCCTACGAGCAGTACTTC. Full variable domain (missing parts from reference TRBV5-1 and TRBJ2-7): KAGVTQTPRYLIKTRGQQVTLSCSPISGHRSVSWYQQTPGQGLQFLFEYFSETQRNKGNFPGRFSGRQFSNSRSEMNVSTLELGDSALYLCASSFAPQGTAYEQYFGPGTRLTVT.